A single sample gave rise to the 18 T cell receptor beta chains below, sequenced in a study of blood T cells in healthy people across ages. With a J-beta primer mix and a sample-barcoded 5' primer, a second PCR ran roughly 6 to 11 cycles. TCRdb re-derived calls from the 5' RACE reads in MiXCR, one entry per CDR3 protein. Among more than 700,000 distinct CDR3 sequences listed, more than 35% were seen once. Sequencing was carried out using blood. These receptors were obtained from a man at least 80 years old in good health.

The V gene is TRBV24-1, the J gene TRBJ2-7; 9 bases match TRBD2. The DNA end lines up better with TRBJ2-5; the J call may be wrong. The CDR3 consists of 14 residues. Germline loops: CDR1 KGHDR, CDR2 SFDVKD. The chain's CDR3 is CATSEGTSSQTQYF. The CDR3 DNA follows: TGTGCCACCAGTGAGGGGACTAGCAGTCAGACCCAGTACTTC.

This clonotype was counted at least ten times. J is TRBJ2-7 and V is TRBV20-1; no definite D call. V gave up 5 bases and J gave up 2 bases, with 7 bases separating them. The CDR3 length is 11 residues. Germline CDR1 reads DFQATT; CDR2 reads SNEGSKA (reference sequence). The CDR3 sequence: CSAGATYEQYF. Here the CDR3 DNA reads TGCAGTGCTGGAGCAACCTACGAGCAGTACTTC.

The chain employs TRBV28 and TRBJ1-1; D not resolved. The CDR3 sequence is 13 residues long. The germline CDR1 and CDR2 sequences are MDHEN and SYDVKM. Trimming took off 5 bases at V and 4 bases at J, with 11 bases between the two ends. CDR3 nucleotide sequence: TGTGCCAGCAGTCCGCCCGGGAGCACTGAAGCTTTCTTT. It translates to CASSPPGSTEAFF.

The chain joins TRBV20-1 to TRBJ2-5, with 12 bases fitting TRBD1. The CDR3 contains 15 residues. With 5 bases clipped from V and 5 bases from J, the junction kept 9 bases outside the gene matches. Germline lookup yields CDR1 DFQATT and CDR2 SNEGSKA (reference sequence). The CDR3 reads CSAPTGTGGVETQYF. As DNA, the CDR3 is TGCAGTGCTCCGACCGGGACAGGGGGCGTCGAGACCCAGTACTTC.

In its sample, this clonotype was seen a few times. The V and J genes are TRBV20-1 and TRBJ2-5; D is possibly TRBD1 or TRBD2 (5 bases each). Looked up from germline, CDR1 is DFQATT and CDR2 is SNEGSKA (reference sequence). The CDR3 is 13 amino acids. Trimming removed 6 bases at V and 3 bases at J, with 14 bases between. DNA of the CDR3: TGCAGTGCAGAGACCGGGACGGAAGAGACCCAGTACTTC. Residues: CSAETGTEETQYF.

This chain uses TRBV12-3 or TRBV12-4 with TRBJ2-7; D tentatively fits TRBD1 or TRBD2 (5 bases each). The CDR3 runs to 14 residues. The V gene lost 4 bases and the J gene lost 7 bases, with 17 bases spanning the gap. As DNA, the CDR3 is TGTGCCAGCAGTTCCGGGACCTTCTACAATGAGCAGTACTTC. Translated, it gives CASSSGTFYNEQYF.

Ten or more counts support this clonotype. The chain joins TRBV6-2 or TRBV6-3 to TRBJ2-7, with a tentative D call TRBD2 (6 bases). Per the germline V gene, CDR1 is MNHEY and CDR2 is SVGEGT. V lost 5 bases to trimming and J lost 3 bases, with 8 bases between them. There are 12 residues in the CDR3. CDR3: CASSGAGYEQYF. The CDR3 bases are TGTGCCAGCAGTGGAGCGGGCTACGAGCAGTACTTC.

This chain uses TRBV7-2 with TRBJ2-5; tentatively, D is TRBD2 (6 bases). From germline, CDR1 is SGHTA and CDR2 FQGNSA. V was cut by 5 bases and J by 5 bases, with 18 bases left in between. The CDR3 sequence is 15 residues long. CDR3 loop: CTSSPGLANRETQYF. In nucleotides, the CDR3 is TGTACCAGCAGCCCCGGCCTAGCGAACAGGGAGACCCAGTACTTC.

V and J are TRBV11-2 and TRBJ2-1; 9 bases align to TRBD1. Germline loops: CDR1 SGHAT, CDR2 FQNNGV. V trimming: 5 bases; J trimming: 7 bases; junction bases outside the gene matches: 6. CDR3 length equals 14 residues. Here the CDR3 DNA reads TGTGCCAGCAGCCGGGGGACAGGGAGGAATGAGCAGTTCTTC. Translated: CASSRGTGRNEQFF.

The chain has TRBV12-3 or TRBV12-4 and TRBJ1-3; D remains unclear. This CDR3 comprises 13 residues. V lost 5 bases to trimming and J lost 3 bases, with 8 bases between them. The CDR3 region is CASSLGLGNTIYF. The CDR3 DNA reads TGTGCCAGCAGTCTGGGTCTTGGAAACACCATATATTTT.

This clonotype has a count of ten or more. The CDR3 loop is CAANQGDQPQHF. The CDR3 nucleotides read TGTGCCGCTAATCAGGGGGACCAGCCCCAGCATTTT. The chain combines TRBV24-1 with TRBJ1-5; 7 bases line up with TRBD1. The V gene's germline CDR1 is KGHDR and CDR2 SFDVKD. The trim removed 12 bases at V and 7 bases at J, leaving 8 bases unmatched. The CDR3 sequence is 12 residues long.

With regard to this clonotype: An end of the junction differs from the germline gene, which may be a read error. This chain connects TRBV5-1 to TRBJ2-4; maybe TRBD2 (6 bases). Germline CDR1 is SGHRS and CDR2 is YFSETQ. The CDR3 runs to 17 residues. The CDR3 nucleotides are TGCGCCAGCAGCTCCTCCCCTAGCGCACTAGCCAAAAACGTTCAGTACTTC. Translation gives CASSSSPSALAKNVQYF.

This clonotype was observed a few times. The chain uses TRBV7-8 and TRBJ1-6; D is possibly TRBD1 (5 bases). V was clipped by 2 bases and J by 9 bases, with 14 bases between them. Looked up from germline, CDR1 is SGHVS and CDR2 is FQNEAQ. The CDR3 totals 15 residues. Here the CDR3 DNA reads TGTGCCAGCAGCTTATCCCGGGGCCAGGGTTCACCCCTCCACTTT. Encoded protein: CASSLSRGQGSPLHF. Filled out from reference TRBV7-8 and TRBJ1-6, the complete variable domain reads GAGVSQSPRYKVAKRGQDVALRCDPISGHVSLFWYQQALGQGPEFLTYFQNEAQLDKSGLPSDRFFAERPEGSVSTLKIQRTQQEDSAVYLCASSLSRGQGSPLHFGNGTRLTVT.

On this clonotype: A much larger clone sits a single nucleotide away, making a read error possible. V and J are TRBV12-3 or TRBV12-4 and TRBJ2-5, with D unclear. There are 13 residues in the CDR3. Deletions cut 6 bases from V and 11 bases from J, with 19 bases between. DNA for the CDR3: TGTGCCAGCAGCATAGACGCTAACAATGAGCAGTACTTC. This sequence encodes CASSIDANNEQYF.

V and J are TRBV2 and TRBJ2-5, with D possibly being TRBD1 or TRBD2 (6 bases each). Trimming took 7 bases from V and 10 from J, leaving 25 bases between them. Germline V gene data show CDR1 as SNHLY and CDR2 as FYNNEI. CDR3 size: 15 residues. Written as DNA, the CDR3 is TGTGCCAGCACCCTCCTTGGGGGGCCTCAGGATAACCAGTACTTC. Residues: CASTLLGGPQDNQYF. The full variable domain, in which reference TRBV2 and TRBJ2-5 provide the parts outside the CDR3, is EPEVTQTPSHQVTQMGQEVILRCVPISNHLYFYWYRQILGQKVEFLVSFYNNEISEKSEIFDDQFSVERPDGSNFTLKIRSTKLEDSAMYFCASTLLGGPQDNQYFGPGTRLLVL.

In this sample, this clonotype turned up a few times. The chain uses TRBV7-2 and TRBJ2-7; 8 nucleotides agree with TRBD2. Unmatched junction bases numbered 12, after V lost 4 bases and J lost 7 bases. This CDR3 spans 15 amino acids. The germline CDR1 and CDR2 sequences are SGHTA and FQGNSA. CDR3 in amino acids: CASSSGTVLAGEQYF. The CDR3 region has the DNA TGTGCCAGCAGCTCCGGAACCGTTCTAGCGGGTGAGCAGTACTTC. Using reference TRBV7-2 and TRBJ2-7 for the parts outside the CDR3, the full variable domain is GAGVSQSPSNKVTEKGKDVELRCDPISGHTALYWYRQSLGQGLEFLIYFQGNSAPDKSGLPSDRFSAERTGGSVSTLTIQRTQQEDSAVYLCASSSGTVLAGEQYFGPGTRLTVT.

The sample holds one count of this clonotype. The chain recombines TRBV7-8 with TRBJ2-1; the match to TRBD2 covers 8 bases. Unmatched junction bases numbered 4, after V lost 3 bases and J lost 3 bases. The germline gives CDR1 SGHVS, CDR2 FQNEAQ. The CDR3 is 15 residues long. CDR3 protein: CASSLSSGYYNEQFF. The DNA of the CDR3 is TGTGCCAGCAGCTTGTCTAGCGGGTACTACAATGAGCAGTTCTTC.

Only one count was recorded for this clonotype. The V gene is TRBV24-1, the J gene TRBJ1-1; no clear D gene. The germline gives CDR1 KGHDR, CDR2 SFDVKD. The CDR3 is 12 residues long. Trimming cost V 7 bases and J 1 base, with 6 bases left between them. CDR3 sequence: CATSAQNTEAFF. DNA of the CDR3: TGTGCCACCAGCGCGCAGAACACTGAAGCTTTCTTT.